Below are 17 T cell receptor beta chains sequenced from a single sample in a study of OX40 agonist ivuxolimab in advanced cancers. Assay used: immunoSEQ multiplex PCR; TCRdb lists only in-frame clones, some missing. The table shows just under 85,000 clones, with approximately 88% occurring only once. The source material was CD4+ or CD8+ T cells sorted from blood, sampled in a trial of the OX40 agonist ivuxolimab. These TCRs come from an adult with an advanced solid tumor such as melanoma, head and neck, liver or kidney cancer.

This rearrangement joins TRBV5-8 to TRBJ2-5; TRBD2 agrees at 8 bases. The V and J ends lost 5 bases and 2 bases, in that order; junction bases with no gene match: 14. There are 17 residues in the CDR3. CDR1 and CDR2 (germline): SGHTS, YDEGEE. The CDR3 nucleotides are TGTGCCAGCAGATTCCCCTCCAGCGGGGGTAGGCAAGAGACCCAGTACTTC. This translates into CASRFPSSGGRQETQYF.

CDR3 in DNA: TGCGCCAGCAGCTTCGGTACTCCCGGGGCTAATGAAAAACTGTTTTTT. Translating gives CASSFGTPGANEKLFF. J is TRBJ1-4 and V is TRBV5-1; D is uncertain. Germline CDR1 is SGHRS and CDR2 is YFSETQ. This CDR3 comprises 16 residues. The V gene lost 2 bases and the J gene lost 3 bases, with 14 bases spanning the gap.

V usage is TRBV18 and J usage is TRBJ2-5; 11 nucleotides align to TRBD1. The J call may be in error: the DNA end matches TRBJ2-7 better. The CDR3 sequence is 15 residues long. CDR1 is KGHSH and CDR2 is LQKENI in the germline V gene. The chain's CDR3 is CASSQAGTGGYEQYF. The CDR3, as DNA: TGTGCCAGCTCGCAGGCCGGGACAGGGGGTTACGAGCAGTACTTC.

This chain joins TRBV2 and TRBJ1-2, with a weak D call TRBD1 (6 bases). Germline lookup yields CDR1 SNHLY and CDR2 FYNNEI. This CDR3 is 13 amino acids long. V was clipped by 4 bases and J by 6 bases, with 12 bases between them. Here the CDR3 reads CASSGGQGNGYTF. Written as DNA, the CDR3 is TGTGCCAGCAGTGGGGGCCAGGGGAATGGCTACACCTTC.

The chain couples TRBV7-2 to TRBJ2-7; TRBD1 might be the D (6 bases). V gave up 5 bases and J gave up 0 bases, with 20 bases separating them. Looked up from germline, CDR1 is SGHTA and CDR2 is FQGNSA. The CDR3 runs to 17 residues. CDR3 in amino acids: CASSIQGARISSYEQYF. DNA of the CDR3: TGTGCCAGCAGCATACAGGGAGCTCGGATTAGCTCCTACGAGCAGTACTTC.

This clone was recorded only once. The CDR3 bases are TGTGCCAGCCTGAAACCGGGACAGGGGTCGAAAGGGGATCAGCCCCAGCATTTT. This encodes CASLKPGQGSKGDQPQHF. The chain carries TRBV19 and TRBJ1-5; 10 bases line up with TRBD1. The CDR3 consists of 18 residues. The germline CDR1 and CDR2 sequences are LNHDA and SQIVND (reference sequence). The trim removed 9 bases at V and 5 bases at J, leaving 19 bases unmatched.

V gene TRBV11-3 combines with J gene TRBJ2-5; TRBD2 aligns across 11 bases. CDR1 SGHNT and CDR2 YENEEA come from the germline V gene. The CDR3 runs to 17 residues. V shed 1 base, J shed 7 bases, and the junction held 11 bases outside the gene matches. CDR3 sequence (DNA): TGTGCCAGCAGCTTAGGTTCTGCTAGCGGGGGGACGGGGACCCAGTACTTC. It is translated as CASSLGSASGGTGTQYF.

This rearrangement joins TRBV7-2 to TRBJ1-2, with D perhaps TRBD1 (6 bases). The V end was cut by 1 base, the J end by 4 bases, with 13 bases between. The germline gives CDR1 SGHTA, CDR2 FQGNSA. The CDR3 is 15 amino acids. DNA for the CDR3: TGTGCCAGCAGCTTAGAGTCACAGGGCCGCTATGGCTACACCTTC. Translated, it gives CASSLESQGRYGYTF.

Regarding this clone: A much larger clone differs by one base, so this may be a read error. The same CDR3 also results from other DNA sequences found in this sample. The chain uses TRBV5-4 and TRBJ1-1; D may be TRBD1 (5 bases). CDR3 length: 14 residues. The ends were cut back, 2 bases at V and 12 bases at J, with 20 bases in the middle. Germline CDR1 and CDR2: SGHNT and YYREEE (reference sequence). The CDR3 coding sequence is TGTGCCAGCAGCTTTTCCAGCAGCCAGGGAGAAACTTTCTTT. Its protein product is CASSFSSSQGETFF.

CDR3 residues: CASSTEPGREKETQYF. The CDR3 DNA reads TGTGCCAGCAGCACCGAACCGGGGCGGGAGAAAGAGACCCAGTACTTC. The rearrangement links TRBV11-1 to TRBJ2-5; 7 positions match TRBD2. The CDR3 totals 16 residues. After removal of 5 bases from V and 3 bases from J, the junction contained 12 bases not matched to a gene. The germline CDR1 and CDR2 sequences are SGHAT and FQDESV (reference sequence).

The chain couples TRBV11-2 to TRBJ2-1; D might be TRBD2 (5 bases). V dropped 0 bases and J dropped 7 bases, with 7 bases sitting between them. The CDR3 has 13 residues. Germline V lookup: CDR1 SGHAT, CDR2 FQNNGV. This CDR3 reads CASSLEAANEQFF. The CDR3 DNA sequence: TGTGCCAGCAGCTTAGAAGCGGCTAATGAGCAGTTCTTC.

This clone appeared a few times. The chain joins TRBV5-1 to TRBJ2-3; possible D gene TRBD2, 7 bases. The germline gives CDR1 SGHRS, CDR2 YFSETQ. The CDR3 totals 15 residues. Deletions cut 0 bases from V and 6 bases from J, with 14 bases between. CDR3: CASSLDRGRADTQYF. Here the CDR3 DNA reads TGCGCCAGCAGCTTGGATAGGGGGAGGGCGGATACGCAGTATTTT.

V and J are TRBV19 and TRBJ1-1, with D uncertain. The germline gives CDR1 LNHDA, CDR2 SQIVND (reference sequence). The ends were cut back, 3 bases at V and 12 bases at J, with 8 bases in the middle. The CDR3 runs to 10 residues. This CDR3 reads CASSMGRTFF. The CDR3 DNA follows: TGTGCCAGTAGTATGGGGAGGACTTTCTTT.

The gene calls are TRBV5-1 and TRBJ2-5; no firm D call. CDR1 and CDR2 (germline): SGHRS, YFSETQ. V shed 5 bases and J shed 1 base, with 3 bases lying between them. The CDR3 loop spans 11 amino acids. CDR3 DNA sequence: TGCGCCAGCAGAAGCCAAGAGACCCAGTACTTC. Residues: CASRSQETQYF.

The gene calls are TRBV29-1 and TRBJ1-2; D call uncertain. The V end lost 7 bases, the J end lost 1 base, and 10 bases lay between the germline ends. The CDR3 covers 12 residues. CDR1 and CDR2 from the germline V gene are SQVTM and ANQGSEA. CDR3 region: CSAEEGNYGYTF. The CDR3 coding sequence is TGCAGCGCCGAAGAGGGTAACTATGGCTACACCTTC.

The rearrangement uses TRBV7-6 and TRBJ2-1; 7 bases agree with TRBD1. The CDR3 runs 15 residues. V lost 1 base, J lost 0 bases, and 0 bases stayed unmatched. Germline CDR1 SGHVS, CDR2 FNYEAQ. CDR3 in amino acids: CASSLGQGSYNEQFF. In nucleotides, the CDR3 is TGTGCCAGCAGCTTAGGACAGGGCTCCTACAATGAGCAGTTCTTC.

This chain joins TRBV7-9 and TRBJ2-5; TRBD1 matches at 7 bases. This CDR3 comprises 13 residues. J lost 5 bases, V lost 9 bases, and 9 bases had no gene match. Germline CDR1 SEHNR, CDR2 FQNEAQ (reference sequence). The CDR3 nucleotides are TGTGCCAGTGGGGGACAGTCGAGGGAGACCCAGTACTTC. Protein sequence: CASGGQSRETQYF.